Listed below are T cell receptor beta chains from one sample, sequenced in a study of T cells in Graves' hyperthyroidism and ophthalmopathy. TCRdb processed the multiplex PCR reads anew with MiXCR; each CDR3 protein has one entry. The sample has around 350,000 distinct CDR3 sequences, 13% to 15% seen once. The sequenced sample was blood. The receptors originated from a woman aged 55-75 years with Graves' ophthalmopathy. Each CDR3 is given without its conserved first and last residue.

len	v_gene	j_gene	CDR3aa
12	TRBV11-3	TRBJ2-3	ASSPQGGTDTQY
13	TRBV9	TRBJ2-3	ASSGTVMRADTQY
13	TRBV7-9	TRBJ2-6	ASSFTGPGANVLT
14	TRBV24-1	TRBJ2-5	ATSSVSGTPAGTQY
10	TRBV6-1	TRBJ1-2	ASSGGVFGYT
9	TRBV18	TRBJ2-3	ASSPEDTQY
11	TRBV10-1	TRBJ2-7	ASLRDSTYEQY
13	TRBV5-1	TRBJ1-1	ASSWGQGKNTEAF
12	TRBV6-5	TRBJ1-6	ASSSQGPNSPLH
13	TRBV5-1	TRBJ2-4	ASSWETSGENIQY
14	TRBV5-1	TRBJ2-2	ASSPEGSGRSGELF
10	TRBV7-2	TRBJ2-5	ASNLVPPPQY
13	TRBV2	TRBJ1-5	ASSGRGGDNQPQH
10	TRBV25-1	TRBJ1-4	ASSEADGKLF
11	TRBV6-1	TRBJ2-7	ATTGGRAYEQY
12	TRBV28	TRBJ1-5	ATSGTEGNQPQH
15	TRBV20-1	TRBJ2-3	SARKTPDRGSTDTQY
11	TRBV29-1	TRBJ1-3	STQAGSGNTIY
11	TRBV11-3	TRBJ1-1	ASSLGQGREAF
11	TRBV3-1	TRBJ1-5	ASSQEYFQPQH
12	TRBV6-1	TRBJ1-3	ASSEGPSGNTIY
12	TRBV20-1	TRBJ2-3	SATEGRPTDTQY
10	TRBV6-1	TRBJ2-5	ASRPRRGTQY
15	TRBV20-1	TRBJ2-3	SARDPGGTVLTDTQY
14	TRBV5-8	TRBJ2-1	ASSTWTSGAYNEQF
10	TRBV12-3/TRBV12-4	TRBJ1-3	ASSRDRGRAD
9	TRBV19	TRBJ2-3	ASSIGFVQY
12	TRBV20-1	TRBJ2-3	SASSSGKVDTQY
11	TRBV29-1	TRBJ2-1	SVPRNPYNEQF
11	TRBV9	TRBJ1-1	ASSVNPNTEAF
11	TRBV12-3/TRBV12-4	TRBJ1-6	ASSFQGNSPLH
14	TRBV27	TRBJ1-2	ASSHWSGQGAGGYT
12	TRBV7-3	TRBJ2-6	ATKESSGANVLT
11	TRBV20-1	TRBJ2-1	SARDIKLNEQF
12	TRBV24-1	TRBJ2-5	ATREHTYQETQY
13	TRBV20-1	TRBJ2-2	SARSQGANTGELF
12	TRBV27	TRBJ2-7	ASTTRWGSYEQY
13	TRBV5-1	TRBJ2-2	ASSLGSRTTGELF
10	TRBV12-5	TRBJ2-7	ASGLAGWEQY
13	TRBV6-1	TRBJ1-5	ASSEGTGVGQPQH
12	TRBV5-6	TRBJ1-1	ASHLGGTNTEAF
10	TRBV12-5	TRBJ1-6	ASFGPNSPLH
15	TRBV4-1	TRBJ2-1	ASSRMWAAEAYNEQF
12	TRBV29-1	TRBJ2-3	SVSLRLYTDTQY
12	TRBV10-3	TRBJ1-1	AISARTGNTEAF
12	TRBV5-1	TRBJ2-3	ASSQDRASDTQY
12	TRBV20-1	TRBJ2-1	SARDGRANNEQF
14	TRBV4-1	TRBJ2-1	ASSQGGGRTYNEQF
13	TRBV18	TRBJ1-1	ASSPPTGENTEAF
13	TRBV30	TRBJ2-3	AWRAGGEGTDTQY
13	TRBV7-9	TRBJ2-7	ASSLVASGRQEQY
14	TRBV6-1	TRBJ2-1	ASSSSGRGSYNEQF
14	TRBV7-9	TRBJ2-2	ASSLILAGAVGELF
13	TRBV7-9	TRBJ2-1	ASSYPGRERVEQF